This section outlines one TCR beta chain sequence together with its context. What it binds is unknown. V gave up 1 base and J gave up 1 base, with 20 bases separating them. The length of the CDR3 is 18 residues. Germline assignment: CDR1 SGHRS and CDR2 YFSETQ. The data were obtained in a study of radiation and T cells in renal cell carcinoma. General study points: Top 100 clonotypes averaged approximately 50% in irradiated versus approximately 45% in nephrectomy-only tumors.

Clones were sequenced by immunoSEQ multiplex PCR, and TCRdb holds only the in-frame ones, with some missing. The sample lists around 22,000 clones, nearly 60% seen once, with 22% in the top ten. Treatment given: treatment-naive control, cytoreductive nephrectomy. The gene calls are TRBV5-1 and TRBJ2-5; TRBD1 might be the D (5 bases). This specimen was tumor tissue, taken from a patient whose treatment was nephrectomy without radiotherapy. The TCR comes from a man aged 35-49 years with renal cell carcinoma. The CDR3 region is CASSLSGSPNSFQETQYF. The CDR3 region has the DNA TGCGCCAGCAGCTTGTCAGGGTCCCCAAACTCCTTCCAAGAGACCCAGTACTTC.